This T cell receptor (beta chain) was observed in a study of T cell responses to AZD1222 COVID-19 vaccine. Assay: immunoSEQ multiplex PCR; the TCRdb copy retains only in-frame clones and omits some. The sample includes fewer than 100,000 clones, roughly 80% of them seen just once. Trimming shortened V by 2 bases and J by 6 bases, and 7 bases separated the two germline ends. In germline, CDR1 is MNHEY, CDR2 SVGEGT. The length of the CDR3 is 13 residues. General study points: Donors were chiefly white British, with a greater number of females, and clonal diversity was perhaps underestimated. Baseline seropositives among AZD1222 recipients totaled only 5 to 7. Repertoires were obtained only post-peak T cell response.

Concerning this clone: Its specificity is not known.

The rearrangement joins TRBV6-2 or TRBV6-3 to TRBJ2-2, with a weak D call TRBD2 (5 bases). The sequence was obtained from an adult who received the AZD1222 COVID-19 vaccine. The sequencing used peripheral blood, collected 28 days after the second AZD1222 dose. CDR3 DNA sequence: TGTGCCAGCAGTTACGGGAGCTCCGGGGAGCTGTTTTTT. Protein product: CASSYGSSGELFF.